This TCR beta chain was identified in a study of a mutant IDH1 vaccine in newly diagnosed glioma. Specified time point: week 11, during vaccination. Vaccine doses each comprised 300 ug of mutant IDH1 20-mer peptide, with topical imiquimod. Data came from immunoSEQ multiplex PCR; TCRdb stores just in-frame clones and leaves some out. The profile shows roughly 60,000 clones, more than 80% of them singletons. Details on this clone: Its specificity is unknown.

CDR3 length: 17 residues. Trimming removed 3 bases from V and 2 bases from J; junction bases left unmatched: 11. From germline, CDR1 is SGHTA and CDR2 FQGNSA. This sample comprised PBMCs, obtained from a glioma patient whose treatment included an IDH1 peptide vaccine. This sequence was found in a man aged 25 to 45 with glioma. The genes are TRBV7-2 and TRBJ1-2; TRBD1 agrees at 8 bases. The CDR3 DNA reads TGTGCCAGCAGCTTGTCAGGACAGGGTTCCCTAAACTATGGCTACACCTTC. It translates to CASSLSGQGSLNYGYTF.